The 6 T cell receptor beta chains below all came from one sample that was sequenced in a study of OX40 agonist ivuxolimab in advanced cancers. TCRdb keeps only in-frame clones here, not all; method: immunoSEQ multiplex PCR. Of 100,000 to 150,000 clones listed, about 93% are singletons. This specimen was CD4+ or CD8+ T cells sorted from blood, taken in a trial of the OX40 agonist ivuxolimab. The receptors originated from an adult with an advanced solid tumor such as melanoma, head and neck, liver or kidney cancer.

The chain links TRBV7-9 to TRBJ2-3; maybe TRBD1 (6 bases). Trimming shortened V by 5 bases and J by 0 bases, and 18 bases separated the two germline ends. Looked up from germline, CDR1 is SEHNR and CDR2 is FQNEAQ (reference sequence). The CDR3 is 17 amino acids. CDR3 amino acids: CASSTDRFRASTDTQYF. Written as DNA, the CDR3 is TGTGCCAGCAGCACCGACAGGTTTCGGGCTAGCACAGATACGCAGTATTTT.

The chain recombines TRBV18 with TRBJ2-4; D is ambiguous. Germline values: CDR1 KGHSH, CDR2 LQKENI. Deletions cut 5 bases from V and 0 bases from J, with 11 bases between. This CDR3 is built from 15 residues. The CDR3 reads CASSRTELAKNIQYF. The DNA for the CDR3 is TGTGCCAGCTCAAGGACGGAGCTAGCCAAAAACATTCAGTACTTC.

This chain links TRBV18 with TRBJ1-2, with D maybe TRBD1 (5 bases). CDR3 length equals 13 residues. V was shortened by 2 bases and J by 2 bases, with 6 bases between the two germline ends. Germline CDR1 KGHSH, CDR2 LQKENI. The CDR3 coding sequence is TGTGCCAGCTCACCAGAGGGGAACTATGGCTACACCTTC. It translates to CASSPEGNYGYTF. Full variable domain (remainder filled in from reference TRBV18 and TRBJ1-2): NAGVMQNPRHLVRRRGQEARLRCSPMKGHSHVYWYRQLPEEGLKFMVYLQKENIIDESGMPKERFSAEFPKEGPSILRIQQVVRGDSAAYFCASSPEGNYGYTFGSGTRLTVV.

The rearrangement joins TRBV4-3 to TRBJ2-3; 9 bases fit TRBD2. From germline, CDR1 is LGHNA and CDR2 YSLEER. This CDR3 has 19 amino acids. After removal of 1 base from V and 8 bases from J, the junction contained 19 bases not matched to a gene. The CDR3 sequence is CASSQAPVTGREGRGTQYF. In nucleotides, the CDR3 is TGCGCCAGCAGCCAAGCCCCAGTGACTGGGCGGGAGGGCCGGGGTACGCAGTATTTT.

The J gene is TRBJ1-2, the V gene TRBV28; 7 positions match TRBD1. CDR3 length equals 11 residues. The germline V gene encodes CDR1 MDHEN and CDR2 SYDVKM. J was trimmed by 13 bases and V by 2 bases; bases with no gene match: 4. The chain's CDR3 is CASSLSRGRTF. The CDR3 nucleotides read TGTGCCAGCAGTTTAAGTAGGGGGCGCACCTTC.

The chain recombines TRBV6-1 with TRBJ1-1, with D unresolved. Trimming shortened V by 3 bases and J by 4 bases, and 12 bases separated the two germline ends. The CDR3 covers 14 residues. The germline V gene has CDR1 MNHNS and CDR2 SASEGT. In nucleotides, the CDR3 is TGTGCCAGCAGTGACCGGGGTGCGAGCACTGAAGCTTTCTTT. The encoded protein is CASSDRGASTEAFF.